This T cell receptor (beta chain) was sequenced for a study of T-cell reconstitution after alpha-beta-depleted transplantation in children. A library of TCRbeta sequences, prepared with unique molecular identifiers, was generated. Each CDR3 protein is one row after TCRdb ran MiXCR on the PCR reads. The table has roughly 200,000 distinct CDR3 sequences, around 7.7% seen once. Germline V gene sequence: CDR1 MNHEY, CDR2 SVGAGI. The CDR3 runs 14 residues. V was shortened by 0 bases and J by 2 bases, with 4 bases between the two germline ends. This clonotype was observed a handful of times. This receptor was obtained from a male patient aged 2-15 years who had a stem cell transplant for acute myeloid leukemia, so the T cells may come from the graft donor. This sequence joins TRBV6-5 and TRBJ1-4; the D is unclear. Sequences were derived from PBMCs, mostly from graft donor cells, sampled 360 days after TCRalphabeta/CD19-depleted stem cell transplant. CDR3 residues: CASSYSTTNEKLFF. The CDR3 DNA follows: TGTGCCAGCAGTTACTCGACTACTAATGAAAAACTGTTTTTT.